Here is one TCR beta chain with its context. The length of the CDR3 is 12 residues. Germline V CDR1 and CDR2: LNHNV, YYDKDF (reference sequence). Trimming removed 1 base from V and 9 bases from J, with 7 bases in between. Data came from immunoSEQ multiplex PCR; TCRdb stores just in-frame clones and leaves some out. The top ten clones hold 3.5% to 4.5% of a sample with some 51,000 clones, 88% of them seen once. The data derive from a study of control samples from healthy donors and cancer patients. The specimen sequenced was blood. This receptor was identified in a man aged 45-65 years in good health. This chain links TRBV15 with TRBJ2-1; either TRBD1 or TRBD2 may supply D (5 bases each). The CDR3 sequence is CATSRAGGEQFF. The CDR3 bases are TGTGCCACCAGCAGAGCTGGGGGTGAGCAGTTCTTC.